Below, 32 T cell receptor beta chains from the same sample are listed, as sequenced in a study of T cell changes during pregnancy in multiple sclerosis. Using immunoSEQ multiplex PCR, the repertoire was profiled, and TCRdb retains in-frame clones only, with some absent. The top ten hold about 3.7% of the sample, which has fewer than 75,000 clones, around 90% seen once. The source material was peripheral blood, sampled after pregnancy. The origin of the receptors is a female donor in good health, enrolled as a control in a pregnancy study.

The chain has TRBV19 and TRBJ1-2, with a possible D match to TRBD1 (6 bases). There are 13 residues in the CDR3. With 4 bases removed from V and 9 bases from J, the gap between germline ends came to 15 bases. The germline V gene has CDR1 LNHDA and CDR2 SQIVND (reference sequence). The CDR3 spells CASSTGTTESYTF. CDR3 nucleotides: TGTGCCAGTAGTACGGGGACAACCGAGAGCTACACCTTC. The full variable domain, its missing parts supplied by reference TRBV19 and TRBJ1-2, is DGGITQSPKYLFRKEGQNVTLSCEQNLNHDAMYWYRQDPGQGLRLIYYSQIVNDFQKGDIAEGYSVSREKKESFPLTVTSAQKNPTAFYLCASSTGTTESYTFGSGTRLTVV.

The CDR3 sequence: CASSLSAGPNEKLFF. DNA for the CDR3: TGTGCCAGCAGCTTGTCGGCAGGGCCTAATGAAAAACTGTTTTTT. V is TRBV7-2 and J is TRBJ1-4; D may be TRBD1 (5 bases). Between the trimmed V and J ends, which lost 3 bases and 3 bases, there was a span of 11 bases. CDR1 and CDR2 from the germline V gene are SGHTA and FQGNSA. This CDR3 region has 15 residues.

The CDR3, as DNA: TGTGCCAGCACCCAATACAATGAGCAGTTCTTC. It specifies CASTQYNEQFF. The genes are TRBV11-3 and TRBJ2-1; D not resolved. In germline, CDR1 is SGHNT, CDR2 YENEEA. The CDR3 contains 11 residues. Trimming took off 7 bases at V and 4 bases at J, with 5 bases between the two ends.

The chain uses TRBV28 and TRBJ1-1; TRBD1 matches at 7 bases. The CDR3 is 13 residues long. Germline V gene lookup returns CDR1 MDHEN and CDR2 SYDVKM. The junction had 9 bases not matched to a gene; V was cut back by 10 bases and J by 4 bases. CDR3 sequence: CATHRGEATEAFF. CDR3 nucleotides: TGTGCCACCCACAGGGGAGAAGCCACTGAAGCTTTCTTT.

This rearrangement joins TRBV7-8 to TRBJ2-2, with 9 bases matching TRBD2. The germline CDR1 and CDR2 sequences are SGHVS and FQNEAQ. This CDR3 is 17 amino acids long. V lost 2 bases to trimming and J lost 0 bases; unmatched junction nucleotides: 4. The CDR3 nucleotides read TGTGCCAGCAGCTTACCGAAGCGGGAGGCGAACACCGGGGAGCTGTTTTTT. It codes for CASSLPKREANTGELFF.

This CDR3 is CASSQETGTDNSPLHF. The CDR3 DNA is TGTGCCAGCAGCCAAGAAACCGGGACAGATAATTCACCCCTCCACTTT. The chain combines TRBV4-2 with TRBJ1-6; TRBD1 agrees at 7 bases. Germline lookup yields CDR1 LGHNA and CDR2 YNFKEQ. The CDR3 totals 16 residues. The ends lost 0 bases at V and 5 bases at J; junction bases unmatched: 4.

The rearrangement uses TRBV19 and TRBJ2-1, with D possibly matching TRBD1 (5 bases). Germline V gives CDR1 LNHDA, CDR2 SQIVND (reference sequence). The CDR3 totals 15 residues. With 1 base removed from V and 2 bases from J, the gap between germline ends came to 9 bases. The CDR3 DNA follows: TGTGCCAGTAGTATAGGGGCAGGGACCTACAATGAGCAGTTCTTC. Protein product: CASSIGAGTYNEQFF.

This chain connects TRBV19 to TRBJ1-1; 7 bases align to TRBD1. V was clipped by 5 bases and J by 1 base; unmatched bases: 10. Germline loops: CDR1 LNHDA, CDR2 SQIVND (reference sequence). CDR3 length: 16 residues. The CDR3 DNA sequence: TGTGCCAGTAGTCCCCGCCGACAGGGCGGGAACACTGAAGCTTTCTTT. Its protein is CASSPRRQGGNTEAFF.

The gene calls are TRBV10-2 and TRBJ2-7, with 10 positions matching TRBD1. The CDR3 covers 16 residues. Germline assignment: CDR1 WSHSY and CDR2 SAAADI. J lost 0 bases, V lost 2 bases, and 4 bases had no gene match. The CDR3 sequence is CASSEPGTGVSYEQYF. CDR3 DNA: TGCGCCAGCAGTGAGCCCGGGACAGGGGTCTCCTACGAGCAGTACTTC.

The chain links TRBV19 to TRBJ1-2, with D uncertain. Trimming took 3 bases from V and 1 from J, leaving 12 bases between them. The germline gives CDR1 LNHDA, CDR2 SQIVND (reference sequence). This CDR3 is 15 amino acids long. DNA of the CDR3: TGTGCCAGTAGTATTTTGGCAACGGGTAACTATGGCTACACCTTC. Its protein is CASSILATGNYGYTF.

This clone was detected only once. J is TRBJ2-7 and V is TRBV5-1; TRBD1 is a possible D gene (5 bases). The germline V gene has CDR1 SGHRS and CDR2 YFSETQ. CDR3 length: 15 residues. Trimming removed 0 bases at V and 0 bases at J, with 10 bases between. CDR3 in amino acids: CASSLDRRPSYEQYF. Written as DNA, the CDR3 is TGCGCCAGCAGCTTGGACAGGCGCCCCTCCTACGAGCAGTACTTC. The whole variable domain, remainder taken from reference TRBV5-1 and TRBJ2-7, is KAGVTQTPRYLIKTRGQQVTLSCSPISGHRSVSWYQQTPGQGLQFLFEYFSETQRNKGNFPGRFSGRQFSNSRSEMNVSTLELGDSALYLCASSLDRRPSYEQYFGPGTRLTVT.

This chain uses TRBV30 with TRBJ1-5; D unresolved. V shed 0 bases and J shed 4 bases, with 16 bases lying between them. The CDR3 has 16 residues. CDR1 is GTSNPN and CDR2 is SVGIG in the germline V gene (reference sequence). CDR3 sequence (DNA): TGTGCCTGGAGTGTAAGAAGTAGTGGAGGAAATCAGCCCCAGCATTTT. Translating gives CAWSVRSSGGNQPQHF. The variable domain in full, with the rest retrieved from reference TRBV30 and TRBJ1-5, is SQTIHQWPATLVQPVGSPLSLECTVEGTSNPNLYWYRQAAGRGLQLLFYSVGIGQISSEVPQNLSASRPQDRQFILSSKKLLLSDSGFYLCAWSVRSSGGNQPQHFGDGTRLSIL.

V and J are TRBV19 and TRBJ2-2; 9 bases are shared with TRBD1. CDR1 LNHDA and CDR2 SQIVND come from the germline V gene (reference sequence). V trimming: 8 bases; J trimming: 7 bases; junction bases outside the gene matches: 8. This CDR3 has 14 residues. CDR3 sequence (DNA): TGTGCCAGTTCGACCGGGACAGGGCTCGGGGAGCTGTTTTTT. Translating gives CASSTGTGLGELFF.

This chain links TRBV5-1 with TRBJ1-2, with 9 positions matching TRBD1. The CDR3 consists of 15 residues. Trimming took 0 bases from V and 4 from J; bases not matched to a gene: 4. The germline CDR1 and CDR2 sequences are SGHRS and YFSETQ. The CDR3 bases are TGCGCCAGCAGCTTGGGGACAGGGGCCCCCTATGGCTACACCTTC. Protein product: CASSLGTGAPYGYTF.

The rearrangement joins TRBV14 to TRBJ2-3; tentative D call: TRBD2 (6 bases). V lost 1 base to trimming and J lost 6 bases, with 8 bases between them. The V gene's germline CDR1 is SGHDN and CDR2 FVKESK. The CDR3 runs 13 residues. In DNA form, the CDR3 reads TGTGCCAGCAGCCAAGCGCTAGCGGATACGCAGTATTTT. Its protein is CASSQALADTQYF.

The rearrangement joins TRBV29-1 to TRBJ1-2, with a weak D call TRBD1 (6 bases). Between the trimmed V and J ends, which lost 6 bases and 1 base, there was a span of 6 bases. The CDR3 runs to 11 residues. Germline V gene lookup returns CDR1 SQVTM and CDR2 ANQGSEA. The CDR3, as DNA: TGCAGCGTGGACAGTAACTATGGCTACACCTTC. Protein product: CSVDSNYGYTF.

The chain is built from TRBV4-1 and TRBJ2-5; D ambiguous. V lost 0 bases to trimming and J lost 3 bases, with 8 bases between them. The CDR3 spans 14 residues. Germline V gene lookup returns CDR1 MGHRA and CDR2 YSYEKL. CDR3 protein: CASSQDRSEETQYF. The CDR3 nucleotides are TGCGCCAGCAGCCAAGATCGGTCGGAAGAGACCCAGTACTTC.

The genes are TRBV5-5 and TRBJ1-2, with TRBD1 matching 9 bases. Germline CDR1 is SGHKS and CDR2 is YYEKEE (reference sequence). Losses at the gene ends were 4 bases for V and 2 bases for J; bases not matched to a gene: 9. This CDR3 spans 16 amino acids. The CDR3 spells CASSPQIGQGNYGYTF. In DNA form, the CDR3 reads TGTGCCAGCAGCCCCCAGATTGGACAGGGGAACTATGGCTACACCTTC.

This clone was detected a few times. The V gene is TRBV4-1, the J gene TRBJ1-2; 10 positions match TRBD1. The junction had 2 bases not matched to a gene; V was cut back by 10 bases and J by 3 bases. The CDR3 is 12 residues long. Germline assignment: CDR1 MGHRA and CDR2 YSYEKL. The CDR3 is CATGQGDYGYTF. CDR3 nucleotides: TGCGCCACCGGACAGGGGGACTATGGCTACACCTTC.

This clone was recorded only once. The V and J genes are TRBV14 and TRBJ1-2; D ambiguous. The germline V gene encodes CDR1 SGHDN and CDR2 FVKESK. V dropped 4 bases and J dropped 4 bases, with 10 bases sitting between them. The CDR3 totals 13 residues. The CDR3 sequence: CASSPRTAYGYTF. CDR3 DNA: TGTGCCAGCAGCCCTCGCACAGCCTATGGCTACACCTTC.

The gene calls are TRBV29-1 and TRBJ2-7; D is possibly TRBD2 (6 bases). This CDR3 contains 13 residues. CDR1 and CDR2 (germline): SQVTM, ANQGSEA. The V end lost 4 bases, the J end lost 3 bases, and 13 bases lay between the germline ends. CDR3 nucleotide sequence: TGCAGCGTTGGTCTAGCGCGGGGCTACGAGCAGTACTTC. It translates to CSVGLARGYEQYF.

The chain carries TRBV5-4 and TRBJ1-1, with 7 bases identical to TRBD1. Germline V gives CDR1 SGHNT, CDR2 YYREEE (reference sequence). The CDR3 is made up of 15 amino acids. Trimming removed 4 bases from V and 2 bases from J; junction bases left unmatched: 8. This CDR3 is CASSSPGGFNTEAFF. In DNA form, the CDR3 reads TGTGCCAGCAGCAGTCCAGGGGGGTTCAACACTGAAGCTTTCTTT.

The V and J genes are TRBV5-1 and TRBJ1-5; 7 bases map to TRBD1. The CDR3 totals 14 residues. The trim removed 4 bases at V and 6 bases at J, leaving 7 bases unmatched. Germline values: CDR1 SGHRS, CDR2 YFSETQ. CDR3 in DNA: TGCGCCAGCAGCCTCGGGACAGAGGGTCAGCCCCAGCATTTT. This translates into CASSLGTEGQPQHF.

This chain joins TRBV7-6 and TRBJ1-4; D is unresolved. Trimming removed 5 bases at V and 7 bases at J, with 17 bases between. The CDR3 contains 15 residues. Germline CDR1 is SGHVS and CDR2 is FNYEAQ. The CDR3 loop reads CASSVSGSRSEKLFF. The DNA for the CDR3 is TGTGCCAGCAGCGTATCGGGATCCAGAAGTGAAAAACTGTTTTTT.

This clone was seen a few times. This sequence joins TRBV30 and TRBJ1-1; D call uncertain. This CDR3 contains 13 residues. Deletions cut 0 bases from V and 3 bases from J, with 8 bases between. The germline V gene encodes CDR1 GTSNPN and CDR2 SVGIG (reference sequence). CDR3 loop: CAWSVSGDTEAFF. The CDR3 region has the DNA TGTGCCTGGAGTGTGAGTGGAGACACTGAAGCTTTCTTT. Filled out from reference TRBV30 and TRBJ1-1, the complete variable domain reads SQTIHQWPATLVQPVGSPLSLECTVEGTSNPNLYWYRQAAGRGLQLLFYSVGIGQISSEVPQNLSASRPQDRQFILSSKKLLLSDSGFYLCAWSVSGDTEAFFGQGTRLTVV.

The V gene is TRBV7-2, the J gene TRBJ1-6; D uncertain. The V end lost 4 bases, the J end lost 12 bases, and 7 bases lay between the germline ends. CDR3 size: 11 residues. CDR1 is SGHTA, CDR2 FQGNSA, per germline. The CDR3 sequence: CASSYYGPLHF. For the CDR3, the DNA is TGTGCCAGCAGCTATTACGGACCCCTCCACTTT.

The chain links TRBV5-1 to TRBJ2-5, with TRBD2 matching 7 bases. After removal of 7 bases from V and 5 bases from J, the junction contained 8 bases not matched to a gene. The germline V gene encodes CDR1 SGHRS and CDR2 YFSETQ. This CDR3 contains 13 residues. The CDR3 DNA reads TGCGCCAGCGCCAAGACTAGCTCGGAGACCCAGTACTTC. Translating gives CASAKTSSETQYF.

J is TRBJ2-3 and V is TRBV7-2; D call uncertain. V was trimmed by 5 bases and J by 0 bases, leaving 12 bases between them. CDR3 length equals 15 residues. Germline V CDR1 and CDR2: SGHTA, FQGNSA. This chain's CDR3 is CASSPIDSSTDTQYF. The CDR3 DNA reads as TGTGCCAGCAGCCCTATCGACTCTAGCACAGATACGCAGTATTTT.

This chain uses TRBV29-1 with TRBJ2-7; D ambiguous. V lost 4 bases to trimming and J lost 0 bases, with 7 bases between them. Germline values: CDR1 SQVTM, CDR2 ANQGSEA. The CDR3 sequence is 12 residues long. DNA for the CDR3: TGCAGCGTTGGTCCTAGCTCCTACGAGCAGTACTTC. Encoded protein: CSVGPSSYEQYF.

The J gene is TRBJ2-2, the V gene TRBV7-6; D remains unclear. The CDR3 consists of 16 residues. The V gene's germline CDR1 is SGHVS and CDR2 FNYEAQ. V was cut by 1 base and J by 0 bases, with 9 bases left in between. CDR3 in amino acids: CASSLVDKANTGELFF. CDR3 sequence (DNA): TGTGCCAGCAGCTTAGTCGACAAGGCGAACACCGGGGAGCTGTTTTTT.

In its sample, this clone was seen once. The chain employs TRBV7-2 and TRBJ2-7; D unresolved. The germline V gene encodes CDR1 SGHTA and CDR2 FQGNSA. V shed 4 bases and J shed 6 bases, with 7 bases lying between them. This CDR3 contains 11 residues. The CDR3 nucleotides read TGTGCCAGCAGCTCGTTCAGCGAGCAGTACTTC. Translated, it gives CASSSFSEQYF.

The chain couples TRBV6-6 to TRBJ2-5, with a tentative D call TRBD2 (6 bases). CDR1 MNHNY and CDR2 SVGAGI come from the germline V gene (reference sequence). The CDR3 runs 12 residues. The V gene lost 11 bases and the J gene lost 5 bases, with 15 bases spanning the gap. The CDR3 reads CASSAGAETQYF. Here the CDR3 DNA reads TGTGCCTCGTCAGCGGGTGCCGAGACCCAGTACTTC.